This TCR beta chain emerged from a study of coeliac disease. General observations from the study: The authors judged this method unsuitable for unbiased gliadin-specific T cell detection. Few TRB amino acid sequences were shared between samples; most were unique. Only 1 of 6 controls, but 9 of 18 coeliac samples, showed published gliadin-specific TRB sequences.

Notes on this clone: Antigen specificity is unknown.

TCRdb's table, derived via immunoSEQ multiplex PCR, lists solely in-frame clones and lacks some. This sample has 5,500 to 7,000 clones, with 65% to 70% found just once. CDR1 is SGHVS and CDR2 is FNYEAQ in the germline V gene. The V gene lost 1 base and the J gene lost 2 bases, with 11 bases spanning the gap. The CDR3 has 15 residues. This sequence was found in a man aged 65 to 79 with active celiac disease. The sequenced material came from lymphocytes from the gut lamina propria. The gene calls are TRBV7-6 and TRBJ2-5, with TRBD1 as a possible D gene (6 bases). The CDR3 coding sequence is TGTGCCAGCAGCTTAGTCCCGACAGGACAAGAGACCCAGTACTTC. It translates to CASSLVPTGQETQYF.